These 25 T cell receptor beta chains were sequenced from one sample in a study of T cells in Graves' hyperthyroidism and ophthalmopathy. Amplification of TCR beta CDR3 regions used RNA as the template. First-round RT-PCR targeting the TCR CDR3 was performed with the HTBI primer set. In TCRdb, the multiplex PCR reads were re-called with MiXCR into one record per CDR3 protein. The sample contains over 500,000 distinct CDR3 sequences, approximately 48% of which appear only once. The sample taken for sequencing was peripheral blood or thyroid tissue (not recorded which). Receptors were obtained from an adult woman with Graves' disease, either hyperthyroidism or ophthalmopathy (not recorded which).

The CDR3 here is CASRHRDPWGAFF. The CDR3, as DNA: TGTGCCAGCAGACACCGGGACCCATGGGGAGCTTTCTTT. The chain employs TRBV7-9 and TRBJ1-1, with D possibly being TRBD1 (5 bases). The CDR3 totals 13 residues. Trimming removed 6 bases from V and 10 bases from J, with 18 bases in between. CDR1 is SEHNR, CDR2 FQNEAQ, per germline (reference sequence). The full variable domain, its missing parts supplied by reference TRBV7-9 and TRBJ1-1, is DTGVSQNPRHKITKRGQNVTFRCDPISEHNRLYWYRQTLGQGPEFLTYFQNEAQLEKSRLLSDRFSAERPKGSFSTLEIQRTEQGDSAMYLCASRHRDPWGAFFGQGTRLTVV.

This clonotype was counted only a few times. V usage is TRBV10-3 and J usage is TRBJ1-2; no firm D call. The V gene's germline CDR1 is ENHRY and CDR2 SYGVKD. The CDR3 runs to 13 residues. V shed 7 bases and J shed 2 bases, with 11 bases lying between them. The CDR3 DNA sequence: TGTGCCATCATGGATACGGTCAACTATGGCTACACCTTC. It specifies CAIMDTVNYGYTF.

The rearrangement uses TRBV20-1 and TRBJ1-2; D is possibly TRBD1 (5 bases). Germline CDR1 reads DFQATT; CDR2 reads SNEGSKA (reference sequence). With 5 bases removed from V and 8 bases from J, the gap between germline ends came to 15 bases. The CDR3 consists of 12 residues. CDR3 sequence: CSAYTRDGGYTF. The CDR3 region has the DNA TGCAGTGCTTATACCCGGGACGGAGGCTACACCTTC.

This chain uses TRBV7-9 with TRBJ1-2, with D perhaps matching TRBD1 (5 bases). V lost 5 bases and J lost 8, with 21 bases in between. Germline loops: CDR1 SEHNR, CDR2 FQNEAQ (reference sequence). The CDR3 sequence is 15 residues long. The CDR3 sequence is CASSPPSGDGLGYTF. DNA for the CDR3: TGTGCCAGCAGCCCGCCCTCGGGGGACGGACTGGGCTACACCTTC.

This clonotype showed up many times. The chain employs TRBV20-1 and TRBJ1-1, with D perhaps matching TRBD1 (6 bases). CDR3 length: 13 amino acids. Germline assignment: CDR1 DFQATT and CDR2 SNEGSKA (reference sequence). With 5 bases removed from V and 9 bases from J, the gap between germline ends came to 19 bases. The CDR3, as DNA: TGCAGTGCTGAAATTTCGGGACAAAGAAAAGCTTTCTTT. Translating it yields CSAEISGQRKAFF.

The CDR3 protein is CAISAGTNYGYTF. CDR3 nucleotides: TGTGCCATCAGTGCAGGAACTAACTATGGCTACACCTTC. The genes are TRBV10-3 and TRBJ1-2; D uncertain. Trimming shortened V by 4 bases and J by 0 bases, and 6 bases separated the two germline ends. CDR1 is ENHRY and CDR2 is SYGVKD in the germline V gene. The CDR3 runs to 13 residues.

This clonotype was seen just once. The chain combines TRBV15 with TRBJ2-7, with a possible D match to TRBD1 (6 bases). Trimming removed 0 bases from V and 6 bases from J, with 12 bases in between. CDR3 size: 14 residues. Germline V CDR1 and CDR2: LNHNV, YYDKDF (reference sequence). The CDR3 reads CATSRDLGRGEQYF. The CDR3 region has the DNA TGTGCCACCAGCAGAGATTTAGGCAGGGGCGAGCAGTACTTC.

The table lists this clonotype with a few counts. This rearrangement joins TRBV2 to TRBJ2-2; 8 bases are shared with TRBD1. This CDR3 contains 17 residues. CDR1 is SNHLY and CDR2 is FYNNEI in the germline V gene. Unmatched junction bases numbered 7, after V lost 3 bases and J lost 1 base. CDR3 in DNA: TGTGCCAGCAGTGAGGCAGGGGGCCCTTTGAACACCGGGGAGCTGTTTTTT. Protein sequence: CASSEAGGPLNTGELFF.

This clonotype has just one count. CDR3 bases: TGTGCCAGCCGAGGACAGGGCGAGAGGACTGAAGCTTTCTTT. Its translation: CASRGQGERTEAFF. The chain joins TRBV2 to TRBJ1-1, with 8 bases aligning to TRBD1. V was clipped by 8 bases and J by 5 bases; unmatched bases: 10. This CDR3 comprises 14 residues. Per the germline V gene, CDR1 is SNHLY and CDR2 is FYNNEI.

This clonotype showed up many times. The CDR3 DNA sequence: TGTGCCAGCAGCCCCCCGGCCGCCACTGAAGCTTTCTTT. The encoded protein is CASSPPAATEAFF. The rearrangement links TRBV6-5 to TRBJ1-1; D is uncertain. The CDR3 is 13 amino acids. Trimming cost V 6 bases and J 4 bases, with 12 bases left between them. CDR1 MNHEY and CDR2 SVGAGI come from the germline V gene.

This sequence joins TRBV20-1 and TRBJ2-5; D tentatively fits TRBD1 or TRBD2 (5 bases each). In germline, CDR1 is DFQATT, CDR2 SNEGSKA (reference sequence). The ends were cut back, 8 bases at V and 6 bases at J, with 19 bases in the middle. This CDR3 region has 13 residues. The CDR3 loop is CSSQLTGRQTQYF. CDR3 coding DNA: TGCAGTTCTCAGCTCACGGGGCGACAGACCCAGTACTTC.

This clonotype has more than one count but fewer than ten. The rearrangement joins TRBV15 to TRBJ2-5; D not resolved. The CDR3 runs to 13 residues. Germline lookup yields CDR1 LNHNV and CDR2 YYDKDF (reference sequence). With 1 base removed from V and 4 bases from J, the gap between germline ends came to 7 bases. For the CDR3, the DNA is TGTGCCACCAGCAGAGGTACATCAGAGACCCAGTACTTC. This sequence encodes CATSRGTSETQYF.

Turning to this clonotype: A single base separates this from a much larger clone, so it may be a read error. The chain couples TRBV12-3 or TRBV12-4 to TRBJ2-5, with 7 nucleotides matching TRBD1. V was pared by 6 bases and J by 5 bases, with 9 bases of the junction left unmatched. The CDR3 is 14 residues long. The CDR3 is CASSPRGQRETQYF. CDR3 DNA: TGTGCCAGCAGCCCCCGGGGACAGCGGGAGACCCAGTACTTC.

This clonotype was seen a handful of times. The J gene is TRBJ1-1, the V gene TRBV28; D might be TRBD1 (5 bases). The CDR3 runs to 14 residues. In germline, CDR1 is MDHEN, CDR2 SYDVKM. V was cut by 3 bases and J by 9 bases, with 17 bases left in between. The DNA of the CDR3 is TGTGCCAGCAGTTTCGGGAGGGACCCCCCGCAAGCTTTCTTT. Its translation is CASSFGRDPPQAFF.

A few counts support this clonotype. This sequence may be a read error, since a much larger clone differs from it by one base. In this CDR3 the conserved last residue, phenylalanine or tryptophan, is missing, so a read error is likely. The chain employs TRBV11-2 and TRBJ1-2; tentative D call: TRBD1 (6 bases). V lost 0 bases to trimming and J lost 9 bases, with 14 bases between them. Germline V gene lookup returns CDR1 SGHAT and CDR2 FQNNGV. CDR3 length: 14 residues. CDR3 nucleotides: TGTGCCAGCAGCTTAGATCGGGACGGGGGCCGCTACACCTCC. As protein: CASSLDRDGGRYTS.

At least ten counts were recorded for this clonotype. The chain is built from TRBV7-2 and TRBJ1-2; 9 bases fit TRBD1. The junction had 7 bases not matched to a gene; V was cut back by 1 base and J by 4 bases. The V gene's germline CDR1 is SGHTA and CDR2 FQGNSA. This CDR3 spans 16 amino acids. The CDR3 spells CASSLEVTGGPYGYTF. In nucleotides, the CDR3 is TGTGCCAGCAGCTTAGAAGTCACAGGGGGCCCCTATGGCTACACCTTC.

There are many counts of this clonotype. The chain uses TRBV7-9 and TRBJ1-1, with D possibly being TRBD1 (5 bases). V dropped 5 bases and J dropped 1 base, with 8 bases sitting between them. Per the germline V gene, CDR1 is SEHNR and CDR2 is FQNEAQ (reference sequence). The CDR3 contains 13 residues. CDR3 nucleotides: TGTGCCAGCAGCGAACAGGAGAACACTGAAGCTTTCTTT. Encoded protein: CASSEQENTEAFF.

The rearrangement uses TRBV7-9 and TRBJ2-7, with 11 bases identical to TRBD1. CDR3 size: 16 residues. With 5 bases clipped from V and 6 bases from J, the junction kept 12 bases outside the gene matches. CDR1 and CDR2 (germline): SEHNR, FQNEAQ (reference sequence). CDR3: CASSPPSGTGGFEQYF. The CDR3, as DNA: TGTGCCAGCAGCCCCCCTTCCGGGACAGGGGGGTTCGAGCAGTACTTC.

The chain combines TRBV7-2 with TRBJ2-5, with 12 bases that match TRBD2. The CDR3 is 15 residues long. The trim removed 4 bases at V and 4 bases at J, leaving 4 bases unmatched. Per the germline V gene, CDR1 is SGHTA and CDR2 is FQGNSA. The CDR3 region has the DNA TGTGCCAGCAGCTCTAGCGGGAGGGCCCGAGAGACCCAGTACTTC. Translating it yields CASSSSGRARETQYF. Variable domain in full (rest from reference TRBV7-2 and TRBJ2-5): GAGVSQSPSNKVTEKGKDVELRCDPISGHTALYWYRQSLGQGLEFLIYFQGNSAPDKSGLPSDRFSAERTGGSVSTLTIQRTQQEDSAVYLCASSSSGRARETQYFGPGTRLLVL.

The chain has TRBV7-9 and TRBJ1-2; perhaps TRBD1 as D (5 bases). Trimming removed 7 bases at V and 6 bases at J, with 9 bases between. CDR3 length: 11 amino acids. The germline V gene has CDR1 SEHNR and CDR2 FQNEAQ (reference sequence). The CDR3 is CASIARDGYTF. As DNA, the CDR3 is TGTGCCAGCATAGCCAGGGATGGCTACACCTTC.

This clonotype occurred many times. The genes are TRBV7-8 and TRBJ1-2; D is uncertain. The V end lost 5 bases, the J end lost 2 bases, and 6 bases lay between the germline ends. CDR1 and CDR2 from the germline V gene are SGHVS and FQNEAQ. The CDR3 runs 12 residues. CDR3 amino acids: CASSPLNYGYTF. The DNA for the CDR3 is TGTGCCAGCAGCCCCCTGAACTATGGCTACACCTTC.

The CDR3 region is CASSQGFDNVVEQYF. DNA of the CDR3: TGTGCCAGCAGCCAGGGCTTCGATAACGTGGTCGAGCAGTACTTC. The chain links TRBV4-2 to TRBJ2-7; D not certain. The CDR3 consists of 15 residues. CDR1 LGHNA and CDR2 YNFKEQ come from the germline V gene. Trimming stripped 3 bases from V and 6 bases from J, with 18 bases between.

This clonotype was seen a few times. V and J are TRBV24-1 and TRBJ1-2; maybe TRBD1 (5 bases). This CDR3 has 15 amino acids. Germline CDR1 KGHDR, CDR2 SFDVKD. The V end lost 3 bases, the J end lost 0 bases, and 10 bases lay between the germline ends. CDR3 nucleotide sequence: TGTGCCACCAGTGATCCGGGACGGTCTAACTATGGCTACACCTTC. This translates into CATSDPGRSNYGYTF.

This rearrangement joins TRBV3-1 to TRBJ1-2; no clear D. V lost 3 bases to trimming and J lost 4 bases, with 3 bases between them. CDR1 and CDR2 from the germline V gene are LGHDT and YNNKEL (reference sequence). The CDR3 extends over 11 amino acids. CDR3 region: CASSHRYGYTF. The CDR3 DNA reads as TGTGCCAGCAGCCACCGCTATGGCTACACCTTC.

The chain links TRBV7-3 to TRBJ2-5, with unresolved D. V was shortened by 5 bases and J by 5 bases, with 15 bases between the two germline ends. Germline values: CDR1 SGHTA, CDR2 FQGTGA. The CDR3 totals 14 residues. CDR3: CASSPTGSRETQYF. The DNA of the CDR3 is TGTGCCAGCAGCCCGACGGGCTCAAGGGAGACCCAGTACTTC.